Each of the 11 T cell receptor beta chains below was sequenced from the same sample in a study of T cells in Graves' hyperthyroidism and ophthalmopathy. RNA transcripts gave rise to amplified TCR beta CDR3 regions. First-round RT-PCR with HTBI primers amplified the TCR CDR3 region. TCRdb analysed the multiplex PCR reads with MiXCR anew, one entry per CDR3 protein. The sample consists of about 580,000 distinct CDR3 sequences, around 42% of them appearing once. The sequencing sample was made of peripheral blood or thyroid tissue (not recorded which). Receptors were obtained from a woman between 18 and 29 years old with Graves' hyperthyroidism.

In its sample, this clonotype was seen many times. V gene TRBV2 combines with J gene TRBJ1-2; TRBD1 matches 11 bases. The V and J ends lost 6 bases and 4 bases, in that order; junction bases with no gene match: 4. Looked up from germline, CDR1 is SNHLY and CDR2 is FYNNEI. The CDR3 is made up of 14 amino acids. The CDR3 region has the DNA TGTGCCAGCAGGACCGGGACAGGGGGCTATGGCTACACCTTC. This encodes CASRTGTGGYGYTF.

The rearrangement joins TRBV7-6 to TRBJ2-5; no clear D gene. This CDR3 has 13 residues. From germline, CDR1 is SGHVS and CDR2 FNYEAQ. The V and J ends lost 2 bases and 7 bases respectively, with 11 bases between them. The CDR3 loop reads CASSLKDRGTQYF. The DNA for the CDR3 is TGTGCCAGCAGCTTAAAGGACCGCGGGACCCAGTACTTC.

This clonotype was counted ten times or more. CDR3 region: CSVRQAYTGELFF. The CDR3 nucleotides read TGCAGCGTTAGACAGGCTTACACCGGGGAGCTGTTTTTT. The chain links TRBV29-1 to TRBJ2-2; tentatively, D is TRBD1 (6 bases). Per the germline V gene, CDR1 is SQVTM and CDR2 is ANQGSEA. This CDR3 has 13 residues. Between the trimmed V and J ends, which lost 5 bases and 3 bases, there was a span of 10 bases.

The gene calls are TRBV20-1 and TRBJ1-1, with 10 bases lining up with TRBD1. Germline assignment: CDR1 DFQATT and CDR2 SNEGSKA (reference sequence). The ends lost 2 bases at V and 10 bases at J; junction bases unmatched: 4. CDR3 size: 12 residues. The CDR3 DNA follows: TGCAGTGCTAGATCCCGGGACAGGGGAGCTTTCTTT. This translates into CSARSRDRGAFF.

The V gene is TRBV20-1, the J gene TRBJ2-7; a weak D match, TRBD1 (6 bases). The length of the CDR3 is 13 residues. Per germline, CDR1 DFQATT and CDR2 SNEGSKA (reference sequence). V lost 0 bases and J 5 bases, leaving 11 bases between the germline ends. DNA of the CDR3: TGCAGTGCTAGAGATCTGGGGGCCGACGAGCAGTACTTC. Translating it yields CSARDLGADEQYF.

For this clonotype: Possible read error: a much larger clone is one base away. The chain is built from TRBV4-2 and TRBJ2-7; TRBD2 might be the D (5 bases). The CDR3 has 16 amino acids. Germline CDR1 LGHNA, CDR2 YNFKEQ. CDR3 sequence (DNA): TGTGCCAGCAGCCAAGTCGCGGGCCAACGCTCCTACGGGCAGTACTTC. Encoded protein: CASSQVAGQRSYGQYF.

Worth noting for this clonotype: A single base separates this from a much larger clone, so it may be a read error. This chain links TRBV4-2 with TRBJ1-2; possibly TRBD1 for D (5 bases). Germline-derived CDR1 and CDR2 are LGHNA and YNFKEQ. The CDR3 sequence is 15 residues long. Trimming stripped 4 bases from V and 5 bases from J, with 17 bases between. CDR3 in amino acids: CASSREAGDPYGYTF. The DNA of the CDR3 is TGTGCCAGCAGCCGAGAGGCCGGGGACCCTTATGGCTACACCTTC.

This clonotype showed up many times. The rearrangement uses TRBV4-2 and TRBJ1-4; maybe TRBD1 (6 bases). CDR1 and CDR2 (germline): LGHNA, YNFKEQ. The CDR3 covers 16 residues. V was shortened by 4 bases and J by 4 bases, with 16 bases between the two germline ends. DNA of the CDR3: TGTGCCAGCAGCCGAAACCTTGGACAGTTTAATGAAAAACTGTTTTTT. Its translation: CASSRNLGQFNEKLFF.

The chain joins TRBV5-1 to TRBJ2-1, with TRBD2 identical over 7 bases. This CDR3 has 14 amino acids. Germline-derived CDR1 and CDR2 are SGHRS and YFSETQ. V was clipped by 4 bases and J by 6 bases; unmatched bases: 7. The CDR3 reads CASSEPGLLNEQFF. CDR3 sequence (DNA): TGCGCCAGCAGCGAGCCGGGACTACTCAATGAGCAGTTCTTC.

The rearrangement uses TRBV19 and TRBJ2-7, with D possibly TRBD1 on 5 matching bases. This CDR3 comprises 15 residues. CDR1 LNHDA and CDR2 SQIVND come from the germline V gene (reference sequence). The V end was cut by 0 bases, the J end by 3 bases, with 12 bases between. This CDR3 is CASSIDDSVYYEQYF. The CDR3 nucleotides are TGTGCCAGTAGTATAGATGACAGTGTTTACTACGAGCAGTACTTC. Using reference TRBV19 and TRBJ2-7 for the parts outside the CDR3, the full variable domain is DGGITQSPKYLFRKEGQNVTLSCEQNLNHDAMYWYRQDPGQGLRLIYYSQIVNDFQKGDIAEGYSVSREKKESFPLTVTSAQKNPTAFYLCASSIDDSVYYEQYFGPGTRLTVT.

This chain connects TRBV29-1 to TRBJ2-5, with 11 bases that match TRBD2. V was clipped by 7 bases and J by 2 bases; unmatched bases: 3. The CDR3 covers 13 residues. The germline CDR1 and CDR2 sequences are SQVTM and ANQGSEA. CDR3 region: CSATSGAQETQYF. CDR3 nucleotides: TGCAGCGCGACTAGCGGGGCTCAAGAGACCCAGTACTTC. Drawing the rest from reference TRBV29-1 and TRBJ2-5, the complete variable domain is SAVISQKPSRDICQRGTSLTIQCQVDSQVTMMFWYRQQPGQSLTLIATANQGSEATYESGFVIDKFPISRPNLTFSTLTVSNMSPEDSSIYLCSATSGAQETQYFGPGTRLLVL.